One and the same sample provided the 17 T cell receptor beta chains below, sequenced in a study of cytomegalovirus exposure and HLA in healthy donors. Libraries were prepared by immunoSEQ multiplex PCR; TCRdb keeps only in-frame clonotypes and omits some of them. This sample carries 150,000 to 200,000 clones, roughly 86% of them seen once, and the ten largest clones take 4% to 5%. Sequenced sample: PBMCs. Source of these receptors: a man in his late teens or twenties in good health and CMV-seropositive.

The V and J genes are TRBV7-9 and TRBJ1-1, with 7 bases matching TRBD1. From germline, CDR1 is SEHNR and CDR2 FQNEAQ (reference sequence). This CDR3 has 14 residues. V was pared by 4 bases and J by 4 bases, with 6 bases of the junction left unmatched. CDR3 region: CASSYSSGGTEAFF. For the CDR3, the DNA is TGTGCCAGCAGCTACTCCTCAGGGGGCACTGAAGCTTTCTTT.

A single count supports this clone. This sequence joins TRBV5-1 and TRBJ1-1; D gene uncertain. V was trimmed by 2 bases and J by 11 bases, leaving 13 bases between them. The CDR3 contains 12 residues. Germline CDR1 is SGHRS and CDR2 is YFSETQ. This chain's CDR3 is CASSFGEAAAFF. The CDR3 DNA reads as TGCGCCAGCAGCTTCGGGGAAGCCGCCGCTTTCTTT.

The rearrangement uses TRBV6-1 and TRBJ2-7; D is undetermined. V was cut by 0 bases and J by 0 bases, with 6 bases left in between. The CDR3 loop spans 14 amino acids. Germline CDR1 reads MNHNS; CDR2 reads SASEGT. CDR3 loop: CASSEAESSYEQYF. CDR3 in DNA: TGTGCCAGCAGTGAAGCGGAGAGCTCCTACGAGCAGTACTTC.

The chain joins TRBV15 to TRBJ2-5; D might be TRBD1 (5 bases). Germline loops: CDR1 LNHNV, CDR2 YYDKDF (reference sequence). Trimming pared 4 bases from V and 4 bases from J, leaving 7 bases between. CDR3 size: 12 residues. The CDR3 DNA follows: TGTGCCACCAGCAATACAGGAGAGACCCAGTACTTC. This encodes CATSNTGETQYF.

The chain carries TRBV6-5 and TRBJ2-7; 7 bases are a match to TRBD2. J lost 6 bases, V lost 10 bases, and 12 bases had no gene match. The CDR3 has 13 residues. The germline gives CDR1 MNHEY, CDR2 SVGAGI. The CDR3 loop reads CAISGLPRTEQYF. For the CDR3, the DNA is TGTGCCATCTCGGGACTACCCCGCACCGAGCAGTACTTC.

J is TRBJ1-1 and V is TRBV29-1; tentative D call: TRBD1 (5 bases). Per germline, CDR1 SQVTM and CDR2 ANQGSEA. The CDR3 totals 13 residues. The germline V and J ends were trimmed by 4 bases and 0 bases, with 9 bases remaining between them. CDR3 DNA sequence: TGCAGCGTTGGAAGGGGTCTGAACACTGAAGCTTTCTTT. Translated, it gives CSVGRGLNTEAFF.

The CDR3 loop reads CASSLGTGRNTIYF. DNA for the CDR3: TGTGCCAGCAGCTTAGGGACAGGGCGGAACACCATATATTTT. The V call is TRBV7-8, the J call TRBJ1-3, with 8 bases matching TRBD1. The germline V gene encodes CDR1 SGHVS and CDR2 FQNEAQ. There are 14 residues in the CDR3. With 1 base clipped from V and 7 bases from J, the junction kept 3 bases outside the gene matches.

This rearrangement joins TRBV5-1 to TRBJ1-1; D is possibly TRBD1 (6 bases). The ends were cut back, 4 bases at V and 2 bases at J, with 18 bases in the middle. Germline loops: CDR1 SGHRS, CDR2 YFSETQ. The CDR3 covers 16 residues. The CDR3 protein is CASSRVPGVLNTEAFF. CDR3 nucleotide sequence: TGCGCCAGCAGCAGGGTTCCAGGGGTGTTAAACACTGAAGCTTTCTTT.

The V and J genes are TRBV19 and TRBJ2-2; D gene unclear. Germline V gene lookup returns CDR1 LNHDA and CDR2 SQIVND (reference sequence). V shed 6 bases and J shed 4 bases, with 15 bases lying between them. The CDR3 length is 15 residues. CDR3 residues: CASRVAKLVTGELFF. The CDR3 DNA is TGTGCCAGTAGAGTTGCTAAGTTGGTCACCGGGGAGCTGTTTTTT.

The V gene is TRBV19, the J gene TRBJ1-3; D uncertain. There are 15 residues in the CDR3. V was pared by 2 bases and J by 0 bases, with 8 bases between. Germline CDR1 LNHDA, CDR2 SQIVND (reference sequence). This CDR3 reads CASSIRRSSGNTIYF. In DNA, the CDR3 is TGTGCCAGTAGTATAAGACGGAGCTCTGGAAACACCATATATTTT.

The chain has TRBV10-3 and TRBJ1-5; D remains ambiguous. The CDR3 is 14 residues long. V was shortened by 3 bases and J by 3 bases, with 9 bases between the two germline ends. The germline V gene encodes CDR1 ENHRY and CDR2 SYGVKD. The CDR3 region has the DNA TGTGCCATCAGTGATGACACAGACAATCAGCCCCAGCATTTT. Amino acid sequence: CAISDDTDNQPQHF.

The V call is TRBV19, the J call TRBJ2-7; 8 positions agree with TRBD1. Germline V gene data show CDR1 as LNHDA and CDR2 as SQIVND (reference sequence). V shed 10 bases and J 2 bases; nucleotides not matched to a gene: 10. The CDR3 is made up of 14 amino acids. This CDR3 is CATRGGTGAYEQYF. CDR3 DNA sequence: TGTGCCACTCGAGGCGGGACAGGAGCCTACGAGCAGTACTTC.

The V gene is TRBV5-6, the J gene TRBJ2-2, with D tentatively TRBD2 (6 bases). CDR1 is SGHDT and CDR2 is YYEEEE in the germline V gene. The CDR3 has 14 residues. V gave up 2 bases and J gave up 4 bases, with 9 bases separating them. CDR3 in DNA: TGTGCCAGCAGCTTCGGGAGAAGCACCGGGGAGCTGTTTTTT. Amino acid sequence: CASSFGRSTGELFF.

This sequence joins TRBV19 and TRBJ2-5, with 8 bases lining up with TRBD1. Trimming removed 3 bases from V and 4 bases from J; junction bases left unmatched: 7. The CDR3 sequence is 15 residues long. Germline V CDR1 and CDR2: LNHDA, SQIVND (reference sequence). In DNA, the CDR3 is TGTGCCAGTAGTATCCGACAGGGGATTGGAGAGACCCAGTACTTC. It is translated as CASSIRQGIGETQYF.

The chain carries TRBV5-6 and TRBJ2-7; 9 nucleotides agree with TRBD2. The CDR3 consists of 15 residues. In germline, CDR1 is SGHDT, CDR2 YYEEEE. The V gene end was trimmed by 2 bases and the J gene end by 4 bases; junction bases not matched to a gene: 7. The CDR3 region is CASSFMAGGRYEQYF. DNA of the CDR3: TGTGCCAGCAGCTTCATGGCGGGAGGGCGGTACGAGCAGTACTTC.

The chain carries TRBV6-4 and TRBJ2-7; tentative D call: TRBD1 (5 bases). Germline V CDR1 and CDR2: MRHNA, SNTAGT. The V and J ends lost 0 bases and 2 bases respectively, with 11 bases between them. This CDR3 contains 15 residues. The DNA for the CDR3 is TGTGCCAGCAGTGACTCGAGTTCAGGGCCCTACGAGCAGTACTTC. Translated: CASSDSSSGPYEQYF.

V is TRBV28 and J is TRBJ2-3, with 13 bases aligning to TRBD2. J lost 1 base, V lost 5 bases, and 15 bases had no gene match. Germline assignment: CDR1 MDHEN and CDR2 SYDVKM. The CDR3 covers 20 residues. The CDR3, as DNA: TGTGCCAGCAGTCGGGGACTAGCGGGACCCCGTGCTGAGCGCACAGATACGCAGTATTTT. It codes for CASSRGLAGPRAERTDTQYF.